This entry lists 13 T cell receptor beta chains sequenced from one sample in a study of cytomegalovirus exposure and HLA in healthy donors (dated by TCRdb to 2017 to 2019). The library was produced with the immunoSEQ multiplex PCR assay. For the multiplex PCR, a mixture combining 60 forward primers for TCR Vbeta segments and 13 reverse primers for TCR Jbeta segments was used. As stored in TCRdb, this immuneACCESS dataset retains in-frame rearrangements with V and J assigned. A fraction of the clones does not appear; measured against another copy, unresolved V genes explain less than half of the discrepancy, and the remainder lacks a known reason. The sample contains around 140,000 clones, approximately 82% of them found a single time. The top ten hold under 10% of the sample. The source material was PBMCs. These receptors all come from a woman aged 60 to 75 in good health and CMV-seropositive.

The chain recombines TRBV6-5 with TRBJ1-2; no firm D call. Germline V gene lookup returns CDR1 MNHEY and CDR2 SVGAGI. The CDR3 totals 15 residues. V lost 0 bases to trimming and J lost 5 bases, with 13 bases between them. The CDR3 sequence: CASSYSRGFRYGYTF. The CDR3 nucleotides read TGTGCCAGCAGTTACTCACGGGGTTTTCGGTATGGCTACACCTTC.

The sample holds a few counts of this clone. The CDR3, as DNA: TGTGCCATCAGCCCAGGGACAGACAATAGCAATCAGCCCCAGCATTTT. This translates into CAISPGTDNSNQPQHF. The gene calls are TRBV10-3 and TRBJ1-5; 7 bases agree with TRBD1. V lost 6 bases, J lost 0 bases, and 8 bases stayed unmatched. Germline-derived CDR1 and CDR2 are ENHRY and SYGVKD. The length of the CDR3 is 16 residues.

The chain employs TRBV5-4 and TRBJ2-1, with 9 bases that match TRBD2. The CDR3 has 17 residues. In germline, CDR1 is SGHNT, CDR2 YYREEE (reference sequence). The trim removed 3 bases at V and 4 bases at J, leaving 11 bases unmatched. The CDR3 DNA is TGTGCCAGCAGCTCAGGTTTCCGGACTAGCGAATACAATGAGCAGTTCTTC. Amino acids: CASSSGFRTSEYNEQFF.

The V gene is TRBV6-5, the J gene TRBJ2-1; maybe TRBD1 (6 bases). V lost 5 bases and J lost 10, with 15 bases in between. This CDR3 comprises 13 residues. Per germline, CDR1 MNHEY and CDR2 SVGAGI. Here the CDR3 DNA reads TGTGCCAGCAGTCGACAGGTGTACGGCGAGCAGTTCTTC. Encoded protein: CASSRQVYGEQFF.

This clone was found once. This chain joins TRBV11-3 and TRBJ2-7; D remains unclear. The CDR3 length is 13 residues. Germline V gene lookup returns CDR1 SGHNT and CDR2 YENEEA. Trimming took 0 bases from V and 3 from J, leaving 6 bases between them. The CDR3 bases are TGTGCCAGCAGCTTAGAACAAGTCTACGAGCAGTACTTC. As protein: CASSLEQVYEQYF.

J is TRBJ2-7 and V is TRBV27, with D perhaps TRBD2 (7 bases). The CDR3 extends over 14 amino acids. V gave up 6 bases and J gave up 5 bases, with 17 bases separating them. Per the germline V gene, CDR1 is MNHEY and CDR2 is SMNVEV (reference sequence). The CDR3: CASSLGGAGNEQYF. CDR3 DNA sequence: TGTGCCAGCAGCCTTGGGGGGGCCGGGAACGAGCAGTACTTC.

In this sample, this clone turned up once. V is TRBV5-4 and J is TRBJ2-2; D may be TRBD2 (5 bases). Between the trimmed V and J ends, which lost 0 bases and 4 bases, there was a span of 13 bases. Germline loops: CDR1 SGHNT, CDR2 YYREEE (reference sequence). This CDR3 comprises 16 residues. For the CDR3, the DNA is TGTGCCAGCAGCTTGGCCCGTGGGAGTGTCACCGGGGAGCTGTTTTTT. Residues: CASSLARGSVTGELFF.

This chain links TRBV5-4 with TRBJ2-5, with D maybe TRBD2 (7 bases). The germline gives CDR1 SGHNT, CDR2 YYREEE (reference sequence). The CDR3 totals 15 residues. V was trimmed by 7 bases and J by 1 base, leaving 17 bases between them. The CDR3 spells CASRPVGGLQETQYF. The CDR3 DNA follows: TGTGCCAGCCGGCCGGTGGGGGGGCTCCAAGAGACCCAGTACTTC.

The CDR3: CASSRGQGNQPQHF. The DNA for the CDR3 is TGTGCCAGCAGTCGAGGACAGGGTAATCAGCCCCAGCATTTT. V usage is TRBV6-5 and J usage is TRBJ1-5, with TRBD1 matching over 8 bases. The V segment lost 5 bases and the J segment 4 bases; nucleotides outside the gene matches: 4. CDR3 size: 14 residues. Per germline, CDR1 MNHEY and CDR2 SVGAGI.

The chain combines TRBV29-1 with TRBJ2-7, with D tentatively TRBD2 (6 bases). Germline V gene data show CDR1 as SQVTM and CDR2 as ANQGSEA. This CDR3 is 14 amino acids long. Between the trimmed V and J ends, which lost 3 bases and 5 bases, there was a span of 17 bases. The CDR3 DNA sequence: TGCAGCGTTGACGGAGGGGCGGCAGCTGACGAGCAGTACTTC. Its translation is CSVDGGAAADEQYF.

The chain links TRBV5-1 to TRBJ2-5, with TRBD1 identical over 7 bases. V was clipped by 2 bases and J by 4 bases; unmatched bases: 5. There are 14 residues in the CDR3. Germline V CDR1 and CDR2: SGHRS, YFSETQ. This CDR3 reads CASSLRGQGETQYF. CDR3 DNA sequence: TGCGCCAGCAGCTTAAGGGGGCAGGGAGAGACCCAGTACTTC.

This chain joins TRBV28 and TRBJ2-7; 8 nucleotides line up with TRBD1. V lost 5 bases, J lost 4 bases, and 4 bases stayed unmatched. The germline V gene has CDR1 MDHEN and CDR2 SYDVKM. CDR3 size: 13 residues. The CDR3 DNA is TGTGCCAGCAGTACCGGGACAGGTTACGAGCAGTACTTC. The encoded protein is CASSTGTGYEQYF.

The V call is TRBV28, the J call TRBJ1-1; 7 positions match TRBD1. The ends lost 6 bases at V and 5 bases at J; junction bases unmatched: 15. Germline CDR1 reads MDHEN; CDR2 reads SYDVKM. The CDR3 covers 16 residues. The CDR3 loop reads CASRTDRVPKETEAFF. CDR3 bases: TGTGCCAGCAGAACAGACAGGGTACCTAAGGAGACTGAAGCTTTCTTT.